Sequencing of this TCR beta chain was carried out in a study of cytomegalovirus exposure and HLA in healthy donors. In germline, CDR1 is SGHRS, CDR2 YFSETQ. The length of the CDR3 is 14 residues. Amplification used 60 Vbeta primers and 13 Jbeta primers. TCRdb keeps only in-frame clones here, not all; method: immunoSEQ multiplex PCR. The sample yields approximately 100,000 clones, approximately 82% seen once. On this clone: Its antigen remains unknown. The junction differs from germline at one of its ends, possibly a read error.

Study results and caveats: Associated with cytomegalovirus, according to the listing, were 150 to 200 TCR beta chains.

This TCR came from a woman between 18 and 29 years old in good health and CMV-seronegative. Sequencing was done on a sample of PBMCs. The V and J genes are TRBV5-1 and TRBJ2-5; D not resolved. CDR3 in amino acids: CASSLVPNRETQYF. The CDR3 DNA sequence: TGTGCCAGCAGCTTGGTACCCAACCGGGAGACCCAGTACTTC.